The present T cell receptor beta chain was sequenced within a study of cytomegalovirus exposure and HLA in healthy donors (dated by TCRdb to between 2016 and 2019). Regarding the complete study: An earlier analysis of roughly 610 of the donors reported roughly 300 Gb of sequence data and 95 million to 130 million unique TCR beta sequences obtained from approximately 180 million T cells. Across around 400 genotyped donors of the cohort, an average of about 220,000 unique TCR beta nucleotide sequences per donor were sequenced, and roughly a sixth of those sequences were non-productive. Typing coverage differed by locus: A, B, C, DRB1 and DQB1 were typed in roughly 620-630 donors, DQA1 in 500 to 550, DPA1 in approximately 600, and DPB1 in just under 490. The study aimed to test whether cataloging public T cell receptors could reveal signatures of past pathogen exposure. In a later analysis, previously published TCR beta repertoires from 500 to 750 donors were re-analyzed and high-resolution HLA genotyping was added so that TCR occurrence patterns could be studied. The study combined high-throughput TCR immunosequencing, statistical association of individual TCRs with disease status, and machine learning to predict cytomegalovirus infection status. Using immunosequencing, the study profiled T cell repertoires from around 670 subjects and related those repertoires to cytomegalovirus serostatus. Alongside the repertoire data, information on donor age, sex, ethnicity and CMV serostatus was compiled. Rather than drawing on any new phenotypic data, the later analysis identified candidate immune exposures from TCR beta sequences and the way those sequences occurred across donors. Of the approximately 400 genotyped donors, approximately 83% fell in the genetic ancestry cluster associated with self-reported Caucasian donors. Four to six DR-DQ haplotypes were handled as single units for association and clustering, since linkage in the cohort was strong. To decide whether each TCR beta V gene segment behaved as functional or pseudogenic, an earlier analysis of fewer than 750 of the donors relied on high-throughput TCR beta sequencing. Every discovery cohort repertoire had been produced on one sequencing platform. A later genetic analysis used genome-wide SNP genotypes for about 60% of the roughly 700 donors, treating that subset as a discovery cohort. Approximately 300 gigabases of sequencing data and around 80 million unique TCR sequences made up an early release that covered 640 HLA-typed donors. In addition to the first cohort of hundreds of subjects, a separate validation cohort of 120 different subjects was used. Both class I and class II loci were covered by HLA typing, at four-digit resolution. The full study reports these points: Because HLA typing was unavailable for some donors at each locus, only the typed subset was used in association tests. It was suggested by the authors that the approach could potentially be generalized to other disease states and immunological phenotypes. A group of highly shared sequence variants was considered likely to be a technical artifact of the sequencing pipeline. A later analysis found that TCR association rates varied across HLA loci, with DRB1 alleles showing the most associated TCRs and HLA-C alleles the fewest. The earlier analysis of 450 to 700 of the donors excluded some 16 rarely observed V segments, including chromosome 9 orphons, because counts were too low. A later analysis associated 16,951 TCR beta sequences with specific HLA alleles at a false discovery rate of 0.05. In a later analysis, most CMV-associated TCR beta chains were found to appear HLA-restricted, with HLA associations seemingly driven largely by CMV exposure. Across donors, most TCR sequences were observed very rarely, whereas some public TCRs were present in many individuals. For the cohort, immune exposure information was limited to CMV serostatus. When HLA alleles, especially DR and DQ, strongly co-occurred, attributing TCR associations to individual alleles was difficult. A few of the identified cytomegalovirus-associated TCR beta chains were confirmed in vitro to be specific for cytomegalovirus antigens. Cytomegalovirus status was reported to be diagnosed by the classifier with high specificity and sensitivity in both the original and validation cohorts. Some IMGT-functional V segments, including TRBV6-2 and TRBV6-3, could not be distinguished by the 87-base-pair reads and were therefore excluded. The study gave a list of 150 to 200 TCR beta chains associated with cytomegalovirus. Broadly in line with IMGT annotations, most TCR beta V segments showed up in productive rearrangements about 90% or about 30% of the time in an earlier analysis of about 500 of the donors. Correlated functional status among segregating V segments might reflect linkage disequilibrium, but an unknown experimental factor could not be ruled out. A further reported finding was that TCR beta sequences accurately predicted the HLA-A and HLA-B alleles for most subjects in the first cohort. According to a later analysis, parvovirus B19, influenza, CMV and Epstein-Barr virus appeared linked to several top co-occurrence clusters. An association between a missense DCLRE1C variant and V-gene and J-gene trimming of TCR beta chains was found in a later genetic analysis and replicated in an independent cohort. The presence/absence analyses assumed that sequencing depth was roughly uniform across donors, and that assumption may not be true. In a later analysis, HLA-associated TCR beta chains showed more clonal expansion and lower generation probabilities than non-associated chains that were equally common. The cohort was sequenced for TCR beta chains only, and without alpha or paired-chain data the features that could be detected were limited. According to a later genetic analysis, donors in an Asian-associated ancestry cluster had fewer N-insertions in productive TCRs than the approximately 710-donor mean.

Library method: the immunoSEQ multiplex PCR assay. A mixture of 60 forward primers for TCR Vbeta segments and 13 reverse primers for TCR Jbeta segments was used in the multiplex PCR. The CDR3 region of rearranged TCR beta genes was amplified from genomic DNA with a multiplex PCR assay. The Illumina HiSeq System was used to sequence the amplified TCR beta libraries as 87-base-pair reads. In the paper's pipeline: Across the roughly 640 repertoires, a later analysis counted approximately 75 million unique TCR beta chains, 9 million to 14 million of which were shared by at least two donors. To remove PCR and sequencing errors, raw reads were error-corrected and collapsed into unique sequences using a nearest-neighbor algorithm that merged closely related sequences. CDR3 sequences were aligned to IMGT reference sequences to assign V, D and J gene segments. For a sequence to be retained, a match of at least six nucleotides to both a V gene segment and a J gene segment was required. A rearrangement counted as productive if the CDR3 had no stop codons and remained in frame with V and J, and every other rearrangement counted as non-productive. Following IMGT convention, CDR3 was defined as the stretch from the second conserved V-encoded cysteine up to the conserved J-encoded phenylalanine. The earlier analysis of 587 of the donors excluded sequences that lacked an unambiguous match to a single V gene segment. An earlier analysis of just under 600 of the donors called V segments functional above 56.7% productive rearrangements and segregating when the between-donor standard deviation exceeded 5%. A statistical classification framework was built to diagnose cytomegalovirus status from the catalog of TCR beta chain sequences. A later analysis assigned V and J genes by comparing TCR nucleotide sequences with IMGT/GENE-DB human TR gene sequences. Using the TCRdist pipeline, a later analysis assigned CDR3 sequences along with most-parsimonious VDJ recombination scenarios. A later analysis defined each TCR beta chain by its CDR3 amino acid sequence plus V-gene family, and excluded reads lacking a unique V-gene family. A later analysis removed roughly 590 highly shared, low-generation-probability nucleotide sequences to deal with suspected cross-contamination and a sequencing artifact. For each public chain, a later analysis derived a clonal expansion index from normalized ranks of inferred template counts within each repertoire. Generation probabilities in a later analysis came from a VDJ recombination model fitted to out-of-frame rearrangements, and those results were checked against IGoR. A later analysis scored TCR-TCR, TCR-HLA and TCR-CMV co-occurrence with hypergeometric tests, applying a repertoire-size bias correction to TCR pairs. In a later analysis, false discovery rates were estimated by permuting HLA or CMV assignments 20 times. In a later analysis, co-occurring TCRs were grouped using DBSCAN, and TCRdist sequence similarity was added for clustering within HLA-allele-positive subsets. Co-occurrence clustering excluded repertoires with fewer than 30,000 or more than 120,000 public chains, plus five with anomalous nucleotide sharing. TCRdb holds this immuneACCESS table with in-frame rearrangements only. Some clones are missing; in checked studies, unresolved V genes explain under half, and the rest has no known cause. D and trimming come from the DNA, and the V and J calls and clone size come from that table. This sample gives about 55,000 clones in total; about 67% of them show up just once. The leading ten clones occupy about 37% of the sample.

The cohort consisted of 600 or so healthy bone marrow donors. At the time of sampling, all cohort members were nominally healthy, though unrecorded immune exposures were likely present. The donor tested CMV seropositive and was one of the 289 seropositive cohort members. Every donor gave a peripheral blood sample, and the peripheral blood mononuclear cells from that sample were used for TCR beta sequencing. Genomic DNA extraction from the blood cell samples was performed with the Qiagen DNeasy Blood Extraction Kit. V is cut by 8 bases and J by 8 bases, and the space between the germline ends is 13 bases. The CDR3, from cysteine to phenylalanine, totals 13 residues. Only the CDR3 DNA stays, 39 bases, in frame from base 1. CDR1 and CDR2 are drawn from the germline V gene: SNHLY, FYNNEI. On this clone itself: The antigen it recognizes is unknown. No base quality information exists; no much larger clone differs at one position.

The sample consisted of PBMCs. The source is a man in his forties in good health and CMV-seropositive. The V and J genes are TRBV2 and TRBJ1-6, with the D gene not clear enough to name. The DNA is as follows: TGTGCCAGCTTCAGCGGAATCTATTCACCCCTCCACTTT. This yields the protein CASFSGIYSPLHF.